This TCR beta chain was profiled in a study of T-cell reconstitution after alpha-beta-depleted transplantation in children. CDR3 length: 14 residues. V gave up 5 bases and J gave up 6 bases; unmatched junction bases: 10. This clonotype has at least ten counts. A TCRbeta library incorporating unique molecular identifiers was prepared. TCRdb re-derived calls from the PCR reads in MiXCR, one entry per CDR3 protein. The data show 83,000 or so distinct CDR3 sequences, roughly 8.3% seen once. This clonotype was obtained from a human donor who donated a stem cell graft to a child with congenital amegakaryocytic thrombocytopenia. The chain couples TRBV12-3 or TRBV12-4 to TRBJ2-7, with 7 bases aligning to TRBD1. Sequenced here: PBMCs from the stem cell graft donor, sampled from the stem cell graft. CDR3 sequence reads: CASSVGQGVAEQYF. The CDR3 nucleotides are TGTGCCAGCAGTGTCGGGCAGGGGGTCGCCGAGCAGTACTTC.